Reported below is one T cell receptor beta chain. The data stem from a study of blood T cell repertoires in COVID-19. The CDR3 is 15 amino acids. V lost 4 bases and J 0 bases, leaving 12 bases between the germline ends. Germline lookup yields CDR1 MGHDK and CDR2 SYGVNS. Here immunoSEQ multiplex PCR was the method, and the copy in TCRdb shows in-frame clones only, minus some. The sample carries approximately 290,000 clones, approximately 90% recorded once. Sequencing used peripheral blood. This receptor was obtained from a woman in her 30s with COVID-19, enrolled during active disease. The V call is TRBV25-1, the J call TRBJ1-1; D gene uncertain. In nucleotides, the CDR3 is TGTGCCAGCAGTGCTGCGGAAAACATGAACACTGAAGCTTTCTTT. It specifies CASSAAENMNTEAFF.